These 23 T cell receptor beta chains were all obtained from the same sample, sequenced in a study of T cell responses to AZD1222 COVID-19 vaccine. Measured with immunoSEQ multiplex PCR; TCRdb has only the in-frame clones, and not every one. Among around 130,000 clones listed, roughly 93% were seen once. Material: peripheral blood, obtained on day 0 of AZD1222 vaccination. All receptors come from an adult in good health.

Here the CDR3 DNA reads TGTGCCAGCAGTGTAGATCCACAGGGGGAGAACACCGGGGAGCTGTTTTTT. As protein: CASSVDPQGENTGELFF. V gene TRBV6-1 combines with J gene TRBJ2-2, with 8 bases aligning to TRBD1. The CDR3 runs 17 residues. Germline assignment: CDR1 MNHNS and CDR2 SASEGT. The V segment lost 4 bases and the J segment 1 base; nucleotides outside the gene matches: 8.

This chain joins TRBV29-1 and TRBJ1-1; TRBD1 agrees at 9 bases. Germline CDR1 is SQVTM and CDR2 is ANQGSEA. The CDR3 consists of 13 residues. Unmatched junction bases numbered 4, after V lost 4 bases and J lost 4 bases. The CDR3 here is CSVATGGGTEAFF. The CDR3 region has the DNA TGCAGCGTTGCGACAGGGGGAGGCACTGAAGCTTTCTTT.

The rearrangement uses TRBV7-9 and TRBJ1-2, with D unresolved. The germline V and J ends were trimmed by 5 bases and 4 bases, with 11 bases remaining between them. Germline CDR1 SEHNR, CDR2 FQNEAQ (reference sequence). The CDR3 sequence is 13 residues long. CDR3 in DNA: TGTGCCAGCAGCCCGGAAAGGGCCTATGGCTACACCTTC. Encoded protein: CASSPERAYGYTF.

V usage is TRBV27 and J usage is TRBJ1-2; weak D call: TRBD1 (5 bases). Germline values: CDR1 MNHEY, CDR2 SMNVEV (reference sequence). V was pared by 6 bases and J by 4 bases, with 15 bases between. The CDR3 runs to 14 residues. The CDR3 loop is CASRGSGTPYGYTF. The CDR3 bases are TGTGCCAGCAGGGGTTCCGGGACCCCCTATGGCTACACCTTC.

The CDR3 DNA is TGTGCCAGTAGTAAGGTCGGGACAGGGAATCAGCCCCAGCATTTT. It translates to CASSKVGTGNQPQHF. The V and J genes are TRBV19 and TRBJ1-5; 9 bases match TRBD1. J was trimmed by 4 bases and V by 4 bases; bases with no gene match: 5. The V gene's germline CDR1 is LNHDA and CDR2 SQIVND (reference sequence). This CDR3 contains 15 residues.

This clone was detected only once. V is TRBV5-1 and J is TRBJ2-1, with 7 bases fitting TRBD2. CDR1 is SGHRS and CDR2 is YFSETQ in the germline V gene. The CDR3 runs to 15 residues. With V trimmed by 4 bases and J by 7 bases, 11 bases remained unmatched. CDR3 region: CASSIRDLGGNEQFF. CDR3 coding DNA: TGCGCCAGCAGCATAAGGGACCTCGGGGGGAATGAGCAGTTCTTC.

The genes are TRBV18 and TRBJ2-3; 11 bases match TRBD2. The CDR3 sequence is 18 residues long. The germline V gene has CDR1 KGHSH and CDR2 LQKENI. The V and J ends lost 2 bases and 0 bases, in that order; junction bases with no gene match: 7. The CDR3 sequence: CASSPLMPSGRSTDTQYF. The DNA of the CDR3 is TGTGCCAGCTCACCATTAATGCCTAGCGGGAGGAGCACAGATACGCAGTATTTT.

The gene calls are TRBV24-1 and TRBJ1-2; perhaps TRBD1 as D (5 bases). With 3 bases removed from V and 4 bases from J, the gap between germline ends came to 14 bases. The CDR3 is 15 residues long. Germline V lookup: CDR1 KGHDR, CDR2 SFDVKD. CDR3 sequence (DNA): TGTGCCACCAGTGATGTCGACATGGACATCTATGGCTACACCTTC. Protein sequence: CATSDVDMDIYGYTF.

The genes are TRBV27 and TRBJ1-6; possibly TRBD1 for D (5 bases). The V end was cut by 2 bases, the J end by 10 bases, with 6 bases between. The CDR3 has 12 amino acids. Germline CDR1 MNHEY, CDR2 SMNVEV (reference sequence). CDR3 residues: CASSLRGSPLHF. Here the CDR3 DNA reads TGTGCCAGCAGTTTAAGGGGCTCACCCCTCCACTTT.

J is TRBJ1-2 and V is TRBV19; D not certain. Trimming pared 4 bases from V and 1 base from J, leaving 16 bases between. This CDR3 is 16 amino acids long. Germline loops: CDR1 LNHDA, CDR2 SQIVND (reference sequence). The CDR3 sequence is CASSTGPGIINYGYTF. CDR3 DNA: TGTGCCAGTAGTACCGGACCCGGGATCATTAACTATGGCTACACCTTC.

The chain joins TRBV5-1 to TRBJ2-3; a possible D gene is TRBD2 (5 bases). The CDR3 extends over 14 amino acids. V gave up 0 bases and J gave up 2 bases, with 7 bases separating them. The V gene's germline CDR1 is SGHRS and CDR2 YFSETQ. CDR3 sequence: CASSLAGFTDTQYF. DNA for the CDR3: TGCGCCAGCAGCTTGGCGGGATTCACAGATACGCAGTATTTT.

Written as DNA, the CDR3 is TGCGCCAGCAGCTTGGTGGCAGGGGCAGAGACCCAGTACTTC. Translating it yields CASSLVAGAETQYF. The chain joins TRBV5-1 to TRBJ2-5, with D possibly being TRBD1 (6 bases). V lost 0 bases to trimming and J lost 4 bases, with 10 bases between them. Germline CDR1 is SGHRS and CDR2 is YFSETQ. This CDR3 has 14 residues. Variable domain in full (rest from reference TRBV5-1 and TRBJ2-5): KAGVTQTPRYLIKTRGQQVTLSCSPISGHRSVSWYQQTPGQGLQFLFEYFSETQRNKGNFPGRFSGRQFSNSRSEMNVSTLELGDSALYLCASSLVAGAETQYFGPGTRLLVL.

The table lists this clone with a count of one. The V and J genes are TRBV5-6 and TRBJ2-7; 8 positions agree with TRBD1. Germline V gives CDR1 SGHDT, CDR2 YYEEEE. This CDR3 comprises 15 residues. The V and J ends lost 3 bases and 3 bases, in that order; junction bases with no gene match: 8. The chain's CDR3 is CASSSRSGQVYEQYF. The CDR3, as DNA: TGTGCCAGCAGCTCCCGATCGGGACAGGTCTACGAGCAGTACTTC.

This chain uses TRBV28 with TRBJ1-4; D is perhaps TRBD1 (5 bases). Trimming cost V 10 bases and J 5 bases, with 17 bases left between them. There are 14 residues in the CDR3. Germline-derived CDR1 and CDR2 are MDHEN and SYDVKM. The CDR3 DNA follows: TGTGCCACGACAACCGGGACCAACAATGAAAAACTGTTTTTT. This translates into CATTTGTNNEKLFF. Full variable domain (missing parts from reference TRBV28 and TRBJ1-4): DVKVTQSSRYLVKRTGEKVFLECVQDMDHENMFWYRQDPGLGLRLIYFSYDVKMKEKGDIPEGYSVSREKKERFSLILESASTNQTSMYLCATTTGTNNEKLFFGSGTQLSVL.

The chain recombines TRBV28 with TRBJ1-5; D is unresolved. Germline CDR1 and CDR2: MDHEN and SYDVKM. The CDR3 sequence is 14 residues long. The germline V and J ends were trimmed by 5 bases and 3 bases, with 11 bases remaining between them. This CDR3 reads CASSHTPSNQPQHF. The CDR3 nucleotides are TGTGCCAGCAGTCACACTCCTTCCAATCAGCCCCAGCATTTT. The full variable domain, with the rest looked up from reference TRBV28 and TRBJ1-5, is DVKVTQSSRYLVKRTGEKVFLECVQDMDHENMFWYRQDPGLGLRLIYFSYDVKMKEKGDIPEGYSVSREKKERFSLILESASTNQTSMYLCASSHTPSNQPQHFGDGTRLSIL.

The sample holds one count of this clone. This rearrangement joins TRBV6-5 to TRBJ2-3; D assignment may be TRBD1 or TRBD2 (6 bases each). The CDR3 has 14 amino acids. From germline, CDR1 is MNHEY and CDR2 SVGAGI. Between the trimmed V and J ends, which lost 5 bases and 6 bases, there was a span of 15 bases. The CDR3 coding sequence is TGTGCCAGCAGTCCGTCGGGGGCTTGGGATACGCAGTATTTT. Protein product: CASSPSGAWDTQYF.

V usage is TRBV18 and J usage is TRBJ2-5, with unresolved D. V lost 5 bases to trimming and J lost 2 bases, with 9 bases between them. There are 13 residues in the CDR3. Germline lookup yields CDR1 KGHSH and CDR2 LQKENI. CDR3 in DNA: TGTGCCAGCTCAACCCAAGCGCAAGAGACCCAGTACTTC. Its protein product is CASSTQAQETQYF.

The chain recombines TRBV4-1 with TRBJ2-7; no clear D gene. In germline, CDR1 is MGHRA, CDR2 YSYEKL. The CDR3 runs 11 residues. Trimming shortened V by 0 bases and J by 6 bases, and 3 bases separated the two germline ends. CDR3 coding DNA: TGCGCCAGCAGCCAAGATGCCGAGCAGTACTTC. Encoded protein: CASSQDAEQYF.

The chain carries TRBV11-2 and TRBJ2-1, with D maybe TRBD2 (5 bases). Trimming shortened V by 6 bases and J by 8 bases, and 20 bases separated the two germline ends. The CDR3 has 15 amino acids. From germline, CDR1 is SGHAT and CDR2 FQNNGV. The CDR3 is CASRHFRDRGHEQFF. The CDR3 region has the DNA TGTGCCAGCAGACACTTCCGGGATCGAGGCCATGAGCAGTTCTTC.

This clone was detected only once. J is TRBJ1-1 and V is TRBV6-5; weak D call: TRBD1 (6 bases). Germline V gene data show CDR1 as MNHEY and CDR2 as SVGAGI. Trimming shortened V by 4 bases and J by 0 bases, and 12 bases separated the two germline ends. CDR3 length equals 15 residues. CDR3 nucleotide sequence: TGTGCCAGCAGTTCCGAGGGGGGGATGAACACTGAAGCTTTCTTT. Protein product: CASSSEGGMNTEAFF.

This sequence joins TRBV6-1 and TRBJ1-4; D call uncertain. This CDR3 spans 12 amino acids. V lost 3 bases and J 9 bases, leaving 8 bases between the germline ends. The germline gives CDR1 MNHNS, CDR2 SASEGT. The CDR3 coding sequence is TGTGCCAGCAGTGATTCCCTTCAAAAACTGTTTTTT. Its protein is CASSDSLQKLFF.

This rearrangement joins TRBV9 to TRBJ1-2; D gene ambiguous. Trimming pared 3 bases from V and 6 bases from J, leaving 12 bases between. The germline V gene encodes CDR1 SGDLS and CDR2 YYNGEE. The CDR3 spans 13 residues. The DNA for the CDR3 is TGTGCCAGCAGCGGGTATCTCGGGCATGGCTACACCTTC. It yields the protein CASSGYLGHGYTF.

The count of this clone is one. The rearrangement joins TRBV5-4 to TRBJ2-1; 12 bases fit TRBD2. The germline gives CDR1 SGHNT, CDR2 YYREEE (reference sequence). V shed 4 bases and J 0 bases; nucleotides not matched to a gene: 11. The CDR3 runs to 19 residues. Written as DNA, the CDR3 is TGTGCCAGCAGCGGATCTAGCGGGAGGGCTTTAAGCTCCTACAATGAGCAGTTCTTC. It specifies CASSGSSGRALSSYNEQFF.